A selection of T cell receptor beta chains follows, all from one sample in a study of blood T cell repertoires in COVID-19. TCRdb keeps only in-frame clones here, not all; method: immunoSEQ multiplex PCR. Among over 100,000 clones, about 89% were seen once, and the ten largest hold roughly 11%. The sample was peripheral blood. The receptors were sampled from a woman in her seventies with COVID-19, enrolled during active disease. Both conserved end residues are part of each CDR3. D genes are given only for firm matches. Some rows have no size entry. The others give once, few or many, or a class for an expanded clone.

clone_size: -; j_call: TRBJ2-1; v_call: TRBV5-1; d_call: TRBD1; cdr3_aa: CASSLTGGMDNEQFF; cdr3_nt: TGCGCCAGCAGCTTGACAGGGGGCATGGACAATGAGCAGTTCTTC
clone_size: -; j_call: TRBJ1-2; v_call: TRBV13; d_call: -; cdr3_aa: CASSLARDTKVPNYGYTF; cdr3_nt: TGTGCCAGCAGCTTAGCTAGGGACACAAAAGTCCCTAACTATGGCTACACCTTC
clone_size: -; j_call: TRBJ1-3; v_call: TRBV3-1/TRBV3-2; d_call: -; cdr3_aa: CASSQEQGPPGNTIYF; cdr3_nt: TGTGCCAGCAGCCAGGAACAGGGTCCCCCTGGAAACACCATATATTTT
clone_size: -; j_call: TRBJ1-2; v_call: TRBV11-2; d_call: TRBD1; cdr3_aa: CASSPTGGARGYTF; cdr3_nt: TGTGCCAGCAGCCCAACAGGGGGCGCCCGGGGCTACACCTTC
clone_size: -; j_call: TRBJ1-4; v_call: TRBV28; d_call: TRBD1; cdr3_aa: CASSPQGIREKLFF; cdr3_nt: TGTGCCAGCAGTCCACAGGGGATAAGGGAAAAACTGTTTTTT
clone_size: -; j_call: TRBJ2-5; v_call: TRBV4-1; d_call: TRBD2; cdr3_aa: CASSQEGTSGLGETQYF; cdr3_nt: TGCGCCAGCAGCCAAGAAGGGACTAGCGGCCTCGGAGAGACCCAGTACTTC
clone_size: -; j_call: TRBJ2-7; v_call: TRBV5-1; d_call: TRBD1; cdr3_aa: CASSLDRGREQYF; cdr3_nt: TGCGCCAGCAGCTTGGACAGGGGGCGCGAGCAGTACTTC
clone_size: few; j_call: TRBJ2-1; v_call: TRBV6-5; d_call: TRBD1; cdr3_aa: CASGGQSGIGEQFF; cdr3_nt: TGTGCCAGCGGGGGACAGTCGGGCATAGGTGAGCAGTTCTTC
clone_size: -; j_call: TRBJ2-5; v_call: TRBV7-2; d_call: -; cdr3_aa: CASSLDGGAQETQYF; cdr3_nt: TGTGCCAGCAGCTTAGATGGGGGGGCCCAAGAGACCCAGTACTTC
clone_size: -; j_call: TRBJ2-3; v_call: TRBV7-2; d_call: TRBD2; cdr3_aa: CASSLEWRGTDTQYF; cdr3_nt: TGTGCCAGCAGCTTAGAGTGGCGGGGGACAGATACGCAGTATTTT
clone_size: -; j_call: TRBJ2-7; v_call: TRBV12-3/TRBV12-4; d_call: TRBD2; cdr3_aa: CASTGGFSEQYF; cdr3_nt: TGTGCCTCCACGGGAGGGTTTTCCGAGCAGTACTTC
clone_size: -; j_call: TRBJ2-7; v_call: TRBV28; d_call: TRBD2; cdr3_aa: CASSSSGGLAGPYEQYF; cdr3_nt: TGTGCCAGCAGTTCTTCTGGAGGACTAGCGGGACCTTACGAGCAGTACTTC
clone_size: -; j_call: TRBJ1-1; v_call: TRBV5-4; d_call: TRBD1; cdr3_aa: CASSPGTGGSVTEAFF; cdr3_nt: TGTGCCAGCAGCCCCGGGACAGGGGGGTCCGTAACTGAAGCTTTCTTT
clone_size: -; j_call: TRBJ2-5; v_call: TRBV5-1; d_call: TRBD2; cdr3_aa: CASSLTSGGWETQYF; cdr3_nt: TGCGCCAGCAGCTTGACTAGCGGGGGCTGGGAGACCCAGTACTTC
clone_size: -; j_call: TRBJ2-7; v_call: TRBV28; d_call: -; cdr3_aa: CASSLRNRAGTFEQYF; cdr3_nt: TGTGCCAGCAGTTTACGGAATCGAGCGGGGACATTCGAGCAGTACTTC
clone_size: -; j_call: TRBJ2-3; v_call: TRBV5-1; d_call: -; cdr3_aa: CASSLEGGASTDTQYF; cdr3_nt: TGCGCCAGCAGCTTGGAGGGCGGGGCTAGCACAGATACGCAGTATTTT
clone_size: -; j_call: TRBJ2-5; v_call: TRBV5-4; d_call: TRBD2; cdr3_aa: CASRSSGGETQYF; cdr3_nt: TGTGCCAGCAGGTCTAGCGGGGGGGAGACCCAGTACTTC
clone_size: once; j_call: TRBJ1-4; v_call: TRBV2; d_call: -; cdr3_aa: CASNGRTRNEKLFF; cdr3_nt: TGTGCCAGCAATGGGAGGACCCGTAATGAAAAACTGTTTTTT
clone_size: few; j_call: TRBJ1-1; v_call: TRBV9; d_call: -; cdr3_aa: CASSTGRDTEAFF; cdr3_nt: TGTGCCAGCAGTACGGGGAGGGACACTGAAGCTTTCTTT
clone_size: -; j_call: TRBJ1-2; v_call: TRBV5-6; d_call: TRBD1; cdr3_aa: CASSLTGPRGYTF; cdr3_nt: TGTGCCAGCAGCCTGACAGGGCCTCGTGGCTACACCTTC
clone_size: -; j_call: TRBJ2-5; v_call: TRBV3-1/TRBV3-2; d_call: TRBD2; cdr3_aa: CASSQEAGGYQETQYF; cdr3_nt: TGTGCCAGCAGCCAAGAAGCGGGGGGATACCAAGAGACCCAGTACTTC
clone_size: once; j_call: TRBJ2-7; v_call: TRBV12-5; d_call: TRBD1; cdr3_aa: CASGLGRGHEQYF; cdr3_nt: TGTGCTAGTGGTTTGGGCAGGGGGCACGAGCAGTACTTC
clone_size: -; j_call: TRBJ2-1; v_call: TRBV7-9; d_call: TRBD2; cdr3_aa: CASSLSGGQLDEQFF; cdr3_nt: TGTGCCAGCAGCTTAAGCGGGGGCCAGCTCGATGAGCAGTTCTTC
clone_size: -; j_call: TRBJ2-7; v_call: TRBV10-3; d_call: -; cdr3_aa: CAISDSTYEQYF; cdr3_nt: TGTGCCATCAGTGACAGTACCTACGAGCAGTACTTC
clone_size: -; j_call: TRBJ2-5; v_call: TRBV19; d_call: -; cdr3_aa: CASSLGETQYF; cdr3_nt: TGTGCCAGTAGCCTAGGAGAGACCCAGTACTTC
clone_size: -; j_call: TRBJ2-1; v_call: TRBV7-9; d_call: TRBD1; cdr3_aa: CASSLASGQGYNEQFF; cdr3_nt: TGTGCCAGCAGCTTAGCAAGTGGACAGGGCTACAATGAGCAGTTCTTC
clone_size: -; j_call: TRBJ2-7; v_call: TRBV28; d_call: TRBD1; cdr3_aa: CASSFSTGAYEQYF; cdr3_nt: TGTGCCAGCAGTTTTTCGACAGGGGCCTACGAGCAGTACTTC
clone_size: -; j_call: TRBJ1-1; v_call: TRBV30; d_call: -; cdr3_aa: CAWRERRDTEAFF; cdr3_nt: TGTGCCTGGAGGGAGCGGAGGGACACTGAAGCTTTCTTT